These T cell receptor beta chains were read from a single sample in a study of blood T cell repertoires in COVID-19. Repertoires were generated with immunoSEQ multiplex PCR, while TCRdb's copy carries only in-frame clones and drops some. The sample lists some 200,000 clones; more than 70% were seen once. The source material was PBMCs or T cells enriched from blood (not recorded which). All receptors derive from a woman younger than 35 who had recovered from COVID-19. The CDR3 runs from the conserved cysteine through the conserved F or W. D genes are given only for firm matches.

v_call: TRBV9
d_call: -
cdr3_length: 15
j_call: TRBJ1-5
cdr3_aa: CASSVAGEGVQPQHF

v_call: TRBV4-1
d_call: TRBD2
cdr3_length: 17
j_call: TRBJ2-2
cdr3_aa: CASRTIWGLENTGELFF

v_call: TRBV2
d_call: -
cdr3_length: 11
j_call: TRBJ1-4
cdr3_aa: CATGYHEKLFF

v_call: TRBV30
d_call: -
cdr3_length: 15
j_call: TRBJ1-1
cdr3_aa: CAWSVGKGLGTEAFF

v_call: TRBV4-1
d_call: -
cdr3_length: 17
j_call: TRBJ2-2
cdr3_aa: CASSRGIRGGGPGELFF

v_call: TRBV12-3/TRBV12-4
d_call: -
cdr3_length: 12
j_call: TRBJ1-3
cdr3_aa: CASSFIGNTIYF

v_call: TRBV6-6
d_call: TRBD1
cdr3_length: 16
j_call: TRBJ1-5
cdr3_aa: CASSLPPGQGNVPQHF

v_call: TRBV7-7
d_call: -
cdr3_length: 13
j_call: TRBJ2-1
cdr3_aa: CASSLERGVEQFF

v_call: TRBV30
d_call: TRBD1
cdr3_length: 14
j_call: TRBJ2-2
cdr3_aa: CAWSGGTETGELFF

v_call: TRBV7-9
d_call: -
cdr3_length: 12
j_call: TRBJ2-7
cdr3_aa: CASSWGEYEQYF

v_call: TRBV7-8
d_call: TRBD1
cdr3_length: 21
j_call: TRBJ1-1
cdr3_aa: CASSLSFSRWTGGSGNTEAFF

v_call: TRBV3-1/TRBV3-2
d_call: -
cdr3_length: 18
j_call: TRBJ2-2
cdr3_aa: CASSQGLLRDTYTGELFF

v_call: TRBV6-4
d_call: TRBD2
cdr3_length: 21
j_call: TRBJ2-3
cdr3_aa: CASSDSRSGLAGGFRTDTQYF

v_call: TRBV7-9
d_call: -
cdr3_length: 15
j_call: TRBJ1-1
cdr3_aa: CASSLRFGGGTEAFF

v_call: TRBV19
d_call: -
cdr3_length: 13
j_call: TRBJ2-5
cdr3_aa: CASSIVQGKTQYF

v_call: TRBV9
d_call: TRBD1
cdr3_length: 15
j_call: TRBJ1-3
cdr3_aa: CASSATGVRGDTIYF

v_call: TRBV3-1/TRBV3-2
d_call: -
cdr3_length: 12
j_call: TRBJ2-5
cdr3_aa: CASSPLQETQYF

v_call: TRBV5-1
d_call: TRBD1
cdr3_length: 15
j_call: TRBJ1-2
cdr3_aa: CASSLGGTGVYGYTF

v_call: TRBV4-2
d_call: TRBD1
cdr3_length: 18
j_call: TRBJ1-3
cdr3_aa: CASSQGVSGQGVWNTIYF

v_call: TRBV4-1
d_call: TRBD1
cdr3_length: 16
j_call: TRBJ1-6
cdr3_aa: CASSPRGTGANSPLHF

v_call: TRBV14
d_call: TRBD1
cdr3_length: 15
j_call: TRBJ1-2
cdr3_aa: CASSQTGTGRGGYTF

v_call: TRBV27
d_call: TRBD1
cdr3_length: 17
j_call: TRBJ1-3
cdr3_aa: CASSPGGQGNAGNTIYF

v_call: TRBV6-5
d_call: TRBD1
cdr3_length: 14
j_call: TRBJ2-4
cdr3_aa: CASRQGPAKNIQYF

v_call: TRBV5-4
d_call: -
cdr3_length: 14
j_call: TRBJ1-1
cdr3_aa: CASSLDRDDTEAFF

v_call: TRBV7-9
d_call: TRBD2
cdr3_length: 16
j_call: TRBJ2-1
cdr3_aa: CASSYIGLADNNEQFF